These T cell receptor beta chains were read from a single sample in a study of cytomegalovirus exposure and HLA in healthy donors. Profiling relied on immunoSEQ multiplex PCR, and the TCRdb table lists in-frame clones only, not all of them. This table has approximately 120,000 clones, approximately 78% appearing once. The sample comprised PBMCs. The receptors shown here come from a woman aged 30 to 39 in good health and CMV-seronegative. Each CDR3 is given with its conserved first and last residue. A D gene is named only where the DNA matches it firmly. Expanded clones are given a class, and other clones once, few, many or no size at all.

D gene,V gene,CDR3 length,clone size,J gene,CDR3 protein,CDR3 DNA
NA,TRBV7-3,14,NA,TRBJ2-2,CASSPQEGAGELFF,TGTGCCAGCAGCCCCCAGGAGGGCGCCGGGGAGCTGTTTTTT
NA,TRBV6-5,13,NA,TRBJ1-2,CASSYAGSGGYTF,TGTGCCAGCAGTTATGCGGGCTCTGGGGGCTACACCTTC
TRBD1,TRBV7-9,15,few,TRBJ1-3,CASSRTGYSGNTIYF,TGTGCCAGCAGTCGGACAGGGTACTCTGGAAACACCATATATTTT
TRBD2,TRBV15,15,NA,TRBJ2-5,CATSRDRAGVKTQYF,TGTGCCACCAGCAGAGACCGAGCGGGGGTTAAGACCCAGTACTTC
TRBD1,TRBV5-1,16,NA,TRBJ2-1,CASSPTGGVLYNEQFF,TGCGCCAGCAGCCCGACAGGGGGCGTCCTCTACAATGAGCAGTTCTTC
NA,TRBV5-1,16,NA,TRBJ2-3,CASSLDTPRRTDTQYF,TGCGCCAGCAGCTTGGACACCCCCCGCCGCACAGATACGCAGTATTTT
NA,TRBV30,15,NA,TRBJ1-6,CAWSFTPSGNSPLHF,TGTGCCTGGAGTTTCACTCCTTCGGGTAATTCACCCCTCCACTTT
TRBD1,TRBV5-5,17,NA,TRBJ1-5,CASGGQGPELAYQPQHF,TGTGCCAGCGGGGGACAGGGACCCGAGTTGGCTTATCAGCCCCAGCATTTT
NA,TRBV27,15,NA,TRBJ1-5,CASRKGETGNQPQHF,TGTGCCAGCAGGAAGGGTGAGACAGGAAATCAGCCCCAGCATTTT
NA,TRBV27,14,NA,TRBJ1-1,CASSAYLGDTEAFF,TGTGCCAGCAGTGCCTACTTGGGAGACACTGAAGCTTTCTTT
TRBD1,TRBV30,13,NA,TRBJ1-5,CAWSTGGNQPQHF,TGTGCCTGGAGTACAGGGGGCAATCAGCCCCAGCATTTT
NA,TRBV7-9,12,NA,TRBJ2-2,CASRLNTGELFF,TGTGCCAGCAGACTGAACACCGGGGAGCTGTTTTTT
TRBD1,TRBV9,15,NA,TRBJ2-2,CASSPWTGDDGELFF,TGTGCCAGCAGCCCCTGGACAGGGGACGACGGGGAGCTGTTTTTT
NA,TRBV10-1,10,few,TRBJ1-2,CASSARGYTF,TGCGCCAGCAGTGCCAGGGGCTACACCTTC
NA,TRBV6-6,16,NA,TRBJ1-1,CASTLLGLIRNTEAFF,TGTGCCAGCACCCTCTTGGGCCTCATAAGGAACACTGAAGCTTTCTTT
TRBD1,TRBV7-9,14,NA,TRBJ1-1,CASRGTGGSTEAFF,TGTGCCAGCAGAGGGACAGGGGGTTCCACTGAAGCTTTCTTT
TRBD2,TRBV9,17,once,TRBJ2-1,CASSDPGLAGSYNEQFF,TGTGCCAGCAGCGACCCCGGACTAGCGGGGTCCTACAATGAGCAGTTCTTC
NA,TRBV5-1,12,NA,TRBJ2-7,CASSLEPYEQYF,TGCGCCAGCAGCTTGGAGCCATACGAGCAGTACTTC
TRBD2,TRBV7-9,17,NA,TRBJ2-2,CASSPRLAGGPTGELFF,TGTGCCAGCAGCCCCAGACTAGCGGGGGGGCCAACCGGGGAGCTGTTTTTT
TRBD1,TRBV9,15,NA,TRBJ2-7,CASSVGTGGTYEQYF,TGTGCCAGCAGCGTAGGGACAGGGGGTACATACGAGCAGTACTTC
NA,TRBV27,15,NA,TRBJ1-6,CASSVTPSGGDPLHF,TGTGCCAGCAGTGTAACCCCCTCGGGGGGCGATCCCCTCCACTTT
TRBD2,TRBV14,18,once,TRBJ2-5,CASSQESGLAGYQETQYF,TGTGCCAGCAGCCAAGAATCAGGACTAGCGGGGTACCAAGAGACCCAGTACTTC
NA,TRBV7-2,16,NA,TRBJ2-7,CASSLDGAGVSYEQYF,TGTGCCAGCAGCTTAGATGGGGCAGGGGTTTCCTACGAGCAGTACTTC
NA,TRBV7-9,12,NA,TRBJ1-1,CASSLLETEAFF,TGTGCCAGCAGCTTATTGGAGACTGAAGCTTTCTTT
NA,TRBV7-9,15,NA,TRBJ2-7,CASSFGGMNSYEQYF,TGTGCCAGCAGCTTCGGCGGGATGAATTCCTACGAGCAGTACTTC